This T cell receptor beta chain was sequenced for a study of siplizumab effects on memory and regulatory T cells. Per germline, CDR1 SEHNR and CDR2 FQNEAQ (reference sequence). Trimming removed 4 bases at V and 5 bases at J, with 11 bases between. This CDR3 has 14 amino acids. Here immunoSEQ multiplex PCR was the method, and the copy in TCRdb shows in-frame clones only, minus some. The sample gives roughly 100,000 clones, roughly 92% of which show up once; about 0.62% is in the top ten. General observations from the study: Mean Treg-derived proportions of mappable alloreactive CD4+ clones were around 75% for siplizumab and 25% to 30% for controls.

Concerning this clone: Antigen unknown.

The chain is built from TRBV7-9 and TRBJ1-4; maybe TRBD1 (6 bases). Sequencing used Tregs sorted from blood. This TCR derives from a human donor in good health. The CDR3 region has the DNA TGTGCCAGCAGCTCTACAGGGATGAATGAAAAACTGTTTTTT. This sequence encodes CASSSTGMNEKLFF.